The T cell receptor beta chain under discussion was sequenced for a study of beta chain features in type 1 diabetes (dated by TCRdb to about 2018). Turning to the overall study: Mean age, gender distribution, total cell number and subset yield were not different between patients and healthy donors. A total of roughly 99 million sorted cells were examined across all samples, and the number of cells per subset was strongly correlated with RNA yield. In the study, TCRB repertoires of sorted circulating CD4+ T cell subsets from recently diagnosed type 1 diabetes patients were compared with those of matched healthy donors. Naive and central memory subsets were obtained from all 30 or so donors, but regulatory and stem cell-like memory subsets were isolated from only 8 patients and 8 healthy donors.

The High Capacity cDNA Reverse Transcription Kit was used to reverse transcribe all of the isolated RNA, meaning that expressed TCRB transcripts were what got sequenced. Naive, central memory and regulatory T cell samples underwent deep immunoSEQ sequencing, averaging around 3.9 million total reads per sample. Sorted cells were lysed in RLT buffer and RNA was extracted with DNase-treated RNeasy Micro or Mini kits, depending on cell number. To prevent cross-contamination, each cell subset was processed individually, whereas patient and healthy donor samples were processed jointly. Using the immunoSEQ multiplex PCR, TCRB sequences were amplified from cDNA into 87-bp fragments spanning the CDR3 region. Sequencing of the amplicons was performed on the Illumina HiSeq platform. Per the original workflow: PCR bias was corrected computationally using synthetic template baselines, and reads within Hamming distance 2 were collapsed, with unmergeable singletons discarded. Reads were aligned to IMGT to assign V, D and J genes, CDR3 length, and insertions or deletions at six rearrangement sites. Within each subset, clonotype counts were normalized to sorted cell number, and only after that were true diversity and Gini coefficients computed with the tcR R package. The overlap coefficient, calculated on TCRB nucleotide sequences, was used to measure repertoire sharing. In its TCRdb copy, this immuneACCESS table keeps in-frame sequences only and misses some clones. Where compared with another copy, unresolved V genes explain less than half of these, and the others have no known cause. D and trimming were read from the DNA, whereas the V and J calls and clone size are those reported in that table. The sample records 55,000 to 80,000 clones, approximately 47% of which are singletons. Clones ranked in the top ten supply 0.7% of the sample.

CDR1 and CDR2 are drawn from the germline V gene: WSHSY, SAAADI. Including cysteine and phenylalanine, the CDR3 has 13 amino acids. The kept DNA is CDR3 alone, 39 bases in frame from the first base. V drops 2 bases and J drops 10 bases, leaving 9 bases in between. Worth noting for this clone: This receptor's antigen is unknown. No base qualities exist here, and no much larger clone lies one base off it.

Summary of the overall study and its limitations: Because cDNA was sequenced instead of genomic DNA, activated cells with high expression could be over-represented, although the groups did not differ in activation or CD3 levels. At VDJ recombination sites, patients with type 1 diabetes made fewer insertions and deleted more nucleotides, a pattern implying thymic rearrangement abnormalities. HLA sub-analyses involved small numbers of individuals, so any influence of HLA type on TCRB rearrangement remained unresolved. The naive, central memory and regulatory TCRB repertoires appeared to resemble one another more closely among patients than among healthy donors. Shorter templates might be favored by PCR, yet because patient and control samples were amplified and corrected together, any such skew would affect both groups equally. In all four CD4+ subsets, TCRB CDR3 length was moderately but significantly shorter in type 1 diabetes patients.

A single peripheral blood draw of around 0.11 L on average was collected from each donor into heparinised tubes. A BD FACSAria II was used to sort naive, central memory, regulatory and stem cell-like memory CD4+ T cells with a panel that included CD45RO, CCR7, CD25, CD127, CD95 and CD27. Every sorted population had a purity above 95%. PBMCs were separated immediately by Lymphoprep density gradient centrifugation and were stained directly, without being cultured. So that batch effects would be minimized, each experiment stained and sorted samples in pairs, pairing one healthy donor with one patient.

The sample consisted of central memory CD4+ T cells from blood. Recombination linked TRBV10-2 to TRBJ1-6; the D segment cannot be called with confidence. This TCR came from a man aged 25 to 40 with type 1 diabetes. The CDR3 reads as follows: CASSEEVRSPLHF. The nucleotide sequence reads TGCGCCAGCAGTGAGGAGGTTCGGTCACCCCTCCACTTT.